This section outlines one T cell receptor (beta chain) sequence together with its context. Its antigen remains unknown. This sample stems from a study of cytomegalovirus exposure and HLA in healthy donors. This PCR relied on a set of 60 Vbeta primers and 13 Jbeta primers. Clones were read by immunoSEQ multiplex PCR, and TCRdb kept only the in-frame ones, dropping some. The sample shows roughly 88,000 clones, 70% to 85% of them seen only once. Study outcomes and limitations: Fewer N-insertions (relative to the approximately 700-donor mean) were reportedly seen in an Asian-associated ancestry cluster in a later analysis.

This CDR3 has 13 amino acids. Germline V gene data show CDR1 as LNHDA and CDR2 as SQIVND (reference sequence). Trimming shortened V by 5 bases and J by 3 bases, and 10 bases separated the two germline ends. This TCR came from a man aged 25-45 years in good health and CMV-seropositive. This chain connects TRBV19 to TRBJ1-2, with a possible D match to TRBD1 (5 bases). Sequenced: PBMCs. The CDR3 is CASSSRDYYGYTF. The CDR3 coding sequence is TGTGCCAGTAGTTCTCGGGACTACTATGGCTACACCTTC.